This T cell receptor (beta chain) comes out of a study of blood T cell repertoires in COVID-19 (dated by TCRdb to the early 2020s). Concerning the study at large: Samples from collaborators originated in the United States, Italy and Spain and spanned both the acute and convalescent phases of COVID-19. Where available, HLA class I and class II types were taken from metadata supplied by the sample provider and were not determined by assay-based typing. A de-identified subject ID, COVID-19 status, age in years and sex were almost always included in the sample metadata. Subjects who had been exposed to COVID-19, were actively infected with it, or had recovered from it provided the deeply sampled blood TCRbeta repertoires that made up the dataset. A freely available public database, intended as a resource for researchers studying the immune response to SARS-CoV-2, is where the repertoires were released. The prospective study material was composed of cDNA or gDNA derived from T cells, B-cell-depleted T cells, or PBMCs. Samples came from the ongoing ImmuneRACE study (first 160 participants) plus 1,254 subjects from 6 global collaborators.

For this clone: Its specific antigen is unknown. Nothing much larger sits one base from this clone, and base qualities are not available.

TCRbeta CDR3 regions were amplified from genomic DNA using the immunoSEQ Assay, a bias-controlled multiplex PCR. Per the original workflow: The number of nucleated cells in each sample was estimated by amplification of reference gene primers within the assay. Sequence reads were collapsed and filtered to measure the absolute abundance of every unique TCRbeta CDR3 rearrangement. For each sample, productive Simpson clonality was calculated as the square root of Simpson's diversity index across productive rearrangements. The table was pulled from immuneACCESS by TCRdb, which kept in-frame rearrangements only. Such tables lose some clones; where checked, under half of the loss comes from unresolved V genes, and the rest has no known cause. D and trimming were read from the DNA, whereas the V and J calls and clone size are those reported in that table. This sample gives around 75,000 clones in total; approximately 80% of them show up just once. The top ten clonotypes cover about 14% of the sample.

Trimming takes 3 bases from V and 0 bases from J, and the germline ends sit 18 bases apart. There are 18 amino acids in the CDR3, from cysteine to phenylalanine inclusive. Only the CDR3 region is kept as DNA, spanning 54 bases read in frame from base 1. The germline V gene (reference sequence) specifies LNHDA as CDR1 and SQIVND as CDR2. At one collaborating source in Seattle, patients were enrolled during active infection and were followed longitudinally through the course of disease. The collaborating institutions used their own protocols to collect whole blood in K2EDTA tubes. For TCRbeta analysis, collaborators shipped samples as frozen whole blood, isolated PBMCs, or DNA extracted from either of those sample types. What the work shows at the level of the full study, not this receptor alone: The amount of clinical and demographic metadata varied by source and participant and was provided uncurated.

The chain employs TRBV19 and TRBJ1-5; TRBD1 might be the D gene, on 6 matching bases. Input material: peripheral blood. The sequence came from a man over 45 with COVID-19, enrolled during active disease. The CDR3 region reads CASSIGWGGGYSNQPQHF. DNA sequence: TGTGCCAGTAGTATCGGATGGGGGGGCGGGTATAGCAATCAGCCCCAGCATTTT.